This TCR beta chain originates from a study of human T cells and chemical hapten exposure. Turning to the study itself: TCR yield per sample varied, mainly due to pooled library volumes.

TCRdb processed the RACE reads anew with MiXCR; each CDR3 protein has one entry. The repertoire includes roughly 30,000 distinct CDR3 sequences, 7.4% of them detected once, and roughly 10% sits in the top ten. Time point given: healthy volunteer bleed at 2 weeks. Extraction of total RNA was performed on unfractionated whole blood. J lost 1 base, V lost 3 bases, and 16 bases had no gene match. The CDR3 totals 20 residues. Germline CDR1 and CDR2: SNHLY and FYNNEI. The sample holds many counts of this clonotype. The receptor's source is a human donor in good health. Some clones in this sample may be carry-over from other donors' samples. The specimen was whole blood. This rearrangement joins TRBV2 to TRBJ2-2; TRBD1 matches 8 bases. The DNA of the CDR3 is TGTGCCAGCAGTGATTTACCGGGACAGGCCCCGGATAAGAACACCGGGGAGCTGTTTTTT. It translates to CASSDLPGQAPDKNTGELFF.